One T cell receptor beta chain is described in this entry. What it binds is unknown. The sample is drawn from a study of OX40 agonist ivuxolimab in advanced cancers. Study-level background: Under the entry rules, prior anti-PD-1, anti-PD-L1 or anti-CTLA-4 therapy was allowed, and less than 50% had some.

Study-level points and caveats: CD4+ and CD8+ blood T cells expanded clonally by week 6 at 0.1 to 3.0 mg/kg. Expanded clones belonging to CD8+ T cells outnumbered, on average, those of CD4+.

The method was immunoSEQ multiplex PCR; TCRdb's version includes in-frame clones alone and lacks a portion of them. The data show more than 85,000 clones, 90% seen once. This receptor was obtained from an adult with an advanced solid tumor such as melanoma, head and neck, liver or kidney cancer. The input for sequencing was CD4+ or CD8+ T cells sorted from blood, taken in a trial of the OX40 agonist ivuxolimab.

CDR3 region: CASSPQGGASYNEQFF. The CDR3 DNA is TGTGCCAGCTCACCACAAGGGGGCGCGTCCTACAATGAGCAGTTCTTC. The gene calls are TRBV18 and TRBJ2-1; 7 bases are a match to TRBD1. The CDR3 sequence is 16 residues long. Per germline, CDR1 KGHSH and CDR2 LQKENI. The ends lost 1 base at V and 1 base at J; junction bases unmatched: 4.